This paragraph covers one TCR beta chain sequence. The CDR3 extends over 16 amino acids. From germline, CDR1 is SGHRS and CDR2 YFSETQ. V shed 7 bases and J 6 bases; nucleotides not matched to a gene: 17. This entry is derived from a study of identical twins. MiXCR was run by TCRdb on the 5' RACE reads, yielding one entry per CDR3 protein. The sample contains 450,000 or so distinct CDR3 sequences, 20% to 30% of which appear only once. The data also belong to a second study, concerning T cells expressing NK-cell markers.

The chain joins TRBV5-1 to TRBJ2-5; 8 bases fit TRBD1. The sequencing sample was made of CD4+ T cells sorted from blood. The source of this sequence is a woman aged 18-35 years in good health. CDR3 amino acids: CASASAPGQAGQTQYF. CDR3 sequence (DNA): TGCGCCAGCGCCTCCGCCCCGGGACAGGCCGGACAGACCCAGTACTTC.